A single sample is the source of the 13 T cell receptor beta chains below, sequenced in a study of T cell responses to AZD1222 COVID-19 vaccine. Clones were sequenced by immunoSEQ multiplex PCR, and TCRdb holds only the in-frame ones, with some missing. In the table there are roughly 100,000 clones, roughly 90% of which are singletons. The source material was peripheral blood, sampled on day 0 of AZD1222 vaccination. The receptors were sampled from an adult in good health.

The CDR3 sequence: CASSPHAGTPSSGANVLTF. DNA of the CDR3: TGTGCCAGTAGTCCCCATGCCGGGACACCAAGCTCTGGGGCCAACGTCCTGACTTTC. V gene TRBV19 combines with J gene TRBJ2-6; D is possibly TRBD1 (6 bases). Trimming shortened V by 5 bases and J by 0 bases, and 20 bases separated the two germline ends. Germline V gene data show CDR1 as LNHDA and CDR2 as SQIVND (reference sequence). The CDR3 covers 19 residues. The whole variable domain, remainder taken from reference TRBV19 and TRBJ2-6, is DGGITQSPKYLFRKEGQNVTLSCEQNLNHDAMYWYRQDPGQGLRLIYYSQIVNDFQKGDIAEGYSVSREKKESFPLTVTSAQKNPTAFYLCASSPHAGTPSSGANVLTFGAGSRLTVL.

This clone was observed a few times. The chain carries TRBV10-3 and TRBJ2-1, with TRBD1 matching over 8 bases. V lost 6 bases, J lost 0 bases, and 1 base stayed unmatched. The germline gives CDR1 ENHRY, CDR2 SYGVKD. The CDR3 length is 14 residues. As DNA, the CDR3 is TGTGCCATCAGGCAGGGGGCCTCCTACAATGAGCAGTTCTTC. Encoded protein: CAIRQGASYNEQFF.

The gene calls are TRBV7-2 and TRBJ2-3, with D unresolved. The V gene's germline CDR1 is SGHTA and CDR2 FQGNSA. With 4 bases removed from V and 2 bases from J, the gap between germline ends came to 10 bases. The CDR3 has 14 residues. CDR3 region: CASSWASATDTQYF. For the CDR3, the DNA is TGTGCCAGCAGCTGGGCGTCGGCCACAGATACGCAGTATTTT.

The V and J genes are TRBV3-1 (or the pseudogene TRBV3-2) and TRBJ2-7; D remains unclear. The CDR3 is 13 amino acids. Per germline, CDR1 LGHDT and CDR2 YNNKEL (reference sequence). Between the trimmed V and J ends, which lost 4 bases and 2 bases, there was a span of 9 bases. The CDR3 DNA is TGTGCCAGCAGCCCACGTACTCCCTACGAGCAGTACTTC. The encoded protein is CASSPRTPYEQYF.

CDR3 DNA: TGTGCCAGCACGGACGGACAGGGAGGGGATCAGCCCCAGCATTTT. This codes for CASTDGQGGDQPQHF. The V and J genes are TRBV6-5 and TRBJ1-5, with TRBD1 identical over 8 bases. V was clipped by 7 bases and J by 5 bases; unmatched bases: 10. There are 15 residues in the CDR3. Germline-derived CDR1 and CDR2 are MNHEY and SVGAGI.

The CDR3 DNA reads as TGTGCCAGCCGGGGACAGCTCTCTGGAAACACCATATATTTT. Protein: CASRGQLSGNTIYF. The V call is TRBV2, the J call TRBJ1-3; 7 bases align to TRBD1. The CDR3 is 14 amino acids. J was trimmed by 0 bases and V by 8 bases; bases with no gene match: 4. CDR1 is SNHLY and CDR2 is FYNNEI in the germline V gene.

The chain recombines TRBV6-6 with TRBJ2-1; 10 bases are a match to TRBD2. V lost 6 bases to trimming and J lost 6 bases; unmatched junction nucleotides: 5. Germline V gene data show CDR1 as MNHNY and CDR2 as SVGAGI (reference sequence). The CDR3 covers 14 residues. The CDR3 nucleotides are TGTGCCAGCAGCATAGCGGGAGGTACCAATGAGCAGTTCTTC. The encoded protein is CASSIAGGTNEQFF.

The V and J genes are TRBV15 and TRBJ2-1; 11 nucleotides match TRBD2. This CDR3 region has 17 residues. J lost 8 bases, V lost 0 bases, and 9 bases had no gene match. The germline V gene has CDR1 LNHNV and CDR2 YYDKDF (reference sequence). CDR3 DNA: TGTGCCACCAGCAGAGATGGGCTAGCGGGAGGATTTGATGAGCAGTTCTTC. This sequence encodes CATSRDGLAGGFDEQFF.

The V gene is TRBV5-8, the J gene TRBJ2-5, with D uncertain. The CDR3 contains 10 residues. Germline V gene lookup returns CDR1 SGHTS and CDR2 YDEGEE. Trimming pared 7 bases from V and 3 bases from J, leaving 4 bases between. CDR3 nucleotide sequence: TGTGCCAGCGAGGAAGAGACCCAGTACTTC. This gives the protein CASEEETQYF.

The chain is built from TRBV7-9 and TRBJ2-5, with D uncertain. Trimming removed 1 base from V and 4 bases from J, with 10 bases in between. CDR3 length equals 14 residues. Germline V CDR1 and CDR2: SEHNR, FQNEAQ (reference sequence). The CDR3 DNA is TGTGCCAGCAGCTTAGAATTCGGTGGAGAGACCCAGTACTTC. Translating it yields CASSLEFGGETQYF.

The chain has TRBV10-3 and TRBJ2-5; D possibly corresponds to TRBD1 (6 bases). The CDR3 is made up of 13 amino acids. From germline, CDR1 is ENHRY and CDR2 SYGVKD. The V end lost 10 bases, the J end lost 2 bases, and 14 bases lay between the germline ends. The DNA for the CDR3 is TGTGCCACCGTCGGACAGCTACAAGAGACCCAGTACTTC. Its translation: CATVGQLQETQYF.

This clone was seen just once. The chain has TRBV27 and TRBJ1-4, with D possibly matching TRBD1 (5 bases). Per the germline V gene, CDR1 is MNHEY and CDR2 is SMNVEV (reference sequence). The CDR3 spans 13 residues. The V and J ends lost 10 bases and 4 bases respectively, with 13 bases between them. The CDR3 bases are TGTGCCACCTCCGGGACGTATAATGAAAAACTGTTTTTT. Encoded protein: CATSGTYNEKLFF.

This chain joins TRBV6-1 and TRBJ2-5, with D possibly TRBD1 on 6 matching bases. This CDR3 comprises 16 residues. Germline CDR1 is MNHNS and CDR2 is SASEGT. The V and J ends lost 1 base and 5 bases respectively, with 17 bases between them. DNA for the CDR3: TGTGCCAGCAGTGAAGTAGGCAGGGGAGCGCCGGAGACCCAGTACTTC. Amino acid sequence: CASSEVGRGAPETQYF.